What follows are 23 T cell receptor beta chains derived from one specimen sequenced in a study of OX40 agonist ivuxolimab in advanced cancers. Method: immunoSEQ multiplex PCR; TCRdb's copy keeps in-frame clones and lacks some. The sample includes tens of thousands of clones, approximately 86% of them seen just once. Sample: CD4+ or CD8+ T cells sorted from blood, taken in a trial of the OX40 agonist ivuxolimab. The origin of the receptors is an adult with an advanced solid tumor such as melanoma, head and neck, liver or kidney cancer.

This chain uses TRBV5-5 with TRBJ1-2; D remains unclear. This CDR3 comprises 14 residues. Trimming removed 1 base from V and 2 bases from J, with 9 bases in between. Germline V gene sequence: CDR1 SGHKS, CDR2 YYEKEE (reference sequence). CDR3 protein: CASSLFEGNYGYTF. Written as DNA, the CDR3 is TGTGCCAGCAGCTTGTTCGAGGGAAACTATGGCTACACCTTC.

The CDR3 DNA sequence: TGTGCCAGCAGCTTGAATAGCGGGAGGTTGGGAGATACGCAGTATTTT. Translation: CASSLNSGRLGDTQYF. This chain uses TRBV13 with TRBJ2-3; 10 bases line up with TRBD2. This CDR3 region has 16 residues. The V segment lost 3 bases and the J segment 5 bases; nucleotides outside the gene matches: 8. Germline V gene lookup returns CDR1 PRHDT and CDR2 FYEKMQ (reference sequence).

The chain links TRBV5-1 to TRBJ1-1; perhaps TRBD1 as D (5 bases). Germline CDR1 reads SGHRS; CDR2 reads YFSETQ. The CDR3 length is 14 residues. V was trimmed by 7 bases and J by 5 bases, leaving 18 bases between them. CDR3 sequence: CASGDLGDHTEAFF. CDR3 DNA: TGCGCCAGCGGTGACTTGGGGGACCATACTGAAGCTTTCTTT.

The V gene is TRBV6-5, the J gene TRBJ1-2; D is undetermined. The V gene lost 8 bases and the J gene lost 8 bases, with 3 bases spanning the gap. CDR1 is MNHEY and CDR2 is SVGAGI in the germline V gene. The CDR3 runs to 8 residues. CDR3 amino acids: CASAGYTF. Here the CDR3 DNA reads TGTGCCAGCGCCGGCTACACCTTC.

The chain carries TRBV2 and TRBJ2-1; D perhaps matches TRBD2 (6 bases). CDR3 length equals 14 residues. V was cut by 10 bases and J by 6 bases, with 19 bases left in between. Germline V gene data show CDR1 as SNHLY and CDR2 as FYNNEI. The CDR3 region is CAIPGLPVTNEQFF. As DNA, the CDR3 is TGTGCCATACCGGGACTCCCCGTTACCAATGAGCAGTTCTTC.

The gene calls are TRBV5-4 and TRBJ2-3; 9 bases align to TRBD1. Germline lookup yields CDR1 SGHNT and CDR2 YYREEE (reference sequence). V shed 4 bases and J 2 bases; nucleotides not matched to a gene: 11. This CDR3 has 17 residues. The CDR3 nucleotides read TGTGCCAGCAGCCCACGGGGCGGGACAGGGACCACAGATACGCAGTATTTT. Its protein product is CASSPRGGTGTTDTQYF.

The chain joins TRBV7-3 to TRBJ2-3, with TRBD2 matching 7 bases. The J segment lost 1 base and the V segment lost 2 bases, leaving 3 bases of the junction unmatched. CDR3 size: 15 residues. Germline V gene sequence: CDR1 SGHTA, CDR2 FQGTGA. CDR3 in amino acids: CASSLGTTGTDTQYF. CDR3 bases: TGTGCCAGCAGCTTAGGGACTACAGGCACAGATACGCAGTATTTT.

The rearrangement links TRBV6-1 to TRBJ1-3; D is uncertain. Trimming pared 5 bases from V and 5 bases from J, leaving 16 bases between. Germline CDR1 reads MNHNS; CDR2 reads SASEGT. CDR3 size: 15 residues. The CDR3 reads CASSTREGLRNTIYF. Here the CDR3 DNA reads TGTGCCAGCAGTACCCGAGAGGGTTTAAGAAACACCATATATTTT.

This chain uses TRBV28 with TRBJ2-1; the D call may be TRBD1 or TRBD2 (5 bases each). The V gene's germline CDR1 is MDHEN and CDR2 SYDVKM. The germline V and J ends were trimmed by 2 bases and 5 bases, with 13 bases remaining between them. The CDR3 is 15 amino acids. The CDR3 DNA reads TGTGCCAGCAGTTTAGAACGGGGCGGTAACAATGAGCAGTTCTTC. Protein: CASSLERGGNNEQFF.

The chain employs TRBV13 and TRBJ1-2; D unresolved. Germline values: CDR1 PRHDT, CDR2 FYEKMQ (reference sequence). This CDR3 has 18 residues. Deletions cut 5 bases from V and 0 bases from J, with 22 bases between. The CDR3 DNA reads TGTGCCAGCAGCCAGGACCGAACCACTCCTCTGGCTAACTATGGCTACACCTTC. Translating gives CASSQDRTTPLANYGYTF.

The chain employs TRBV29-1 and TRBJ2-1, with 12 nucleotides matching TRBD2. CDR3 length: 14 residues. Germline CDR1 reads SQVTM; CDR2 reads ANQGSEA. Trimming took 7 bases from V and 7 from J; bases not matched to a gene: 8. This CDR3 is CSAELAGGGNEQFF. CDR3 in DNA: TGCAGCGCCGAACTAGCGGGAGGAGGAAATGAGCAGTTCTTC.

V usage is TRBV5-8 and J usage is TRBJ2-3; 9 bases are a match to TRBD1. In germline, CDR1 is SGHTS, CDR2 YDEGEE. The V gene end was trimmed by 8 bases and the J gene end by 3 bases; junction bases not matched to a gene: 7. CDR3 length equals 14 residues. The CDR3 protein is CARPGQGITDTQYF. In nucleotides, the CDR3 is TGTGCCAGACCGGGACAGGGAATAACAGATACGCAGTATTTT. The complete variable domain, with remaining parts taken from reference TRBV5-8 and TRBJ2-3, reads EAGVTQSPTHLIKTRGQQATLRCSPISGHTSVYWYQQALGLGLQFLLWYDEGEERNRGNFPPRFSGRQFPNYSSELNVNALELEDSALYLCARPGQGITDTQYFGPGTRLTVL.

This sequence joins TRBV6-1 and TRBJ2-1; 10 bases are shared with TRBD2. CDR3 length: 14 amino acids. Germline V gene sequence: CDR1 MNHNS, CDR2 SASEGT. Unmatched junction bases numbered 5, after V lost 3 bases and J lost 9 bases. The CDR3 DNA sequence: TGTGCCAGCAGTGAGCAGCGGGGGGGCCCTGAGCAGTTCTTC. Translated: CASSEQRGGPEQFF.

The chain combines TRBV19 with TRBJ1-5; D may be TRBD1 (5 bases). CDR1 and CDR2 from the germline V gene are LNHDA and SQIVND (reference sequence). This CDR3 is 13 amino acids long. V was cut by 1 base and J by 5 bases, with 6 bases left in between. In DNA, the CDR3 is TGTGCCAGTAGTATAGCGGGACATCAGCCCCAGCATTTT. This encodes CASSIAGHQPQHF.

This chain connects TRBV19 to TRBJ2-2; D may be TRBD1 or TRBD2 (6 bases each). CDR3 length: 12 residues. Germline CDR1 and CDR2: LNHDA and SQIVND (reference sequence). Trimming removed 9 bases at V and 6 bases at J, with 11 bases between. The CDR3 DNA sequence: TGTGCCAGCGAGGGGGAGGCCGGGGAGCTGTTTTTT. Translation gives CASEGEAGELFF. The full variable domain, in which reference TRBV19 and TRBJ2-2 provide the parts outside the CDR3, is DGGITQSPKYLFRKEGQNVTLSCEQNLNHDAMYWYRQDPGQGLRLIYYSQIVNDFQKGDIAEGYSVSREKKESFPLTVTSAQKNPTAFYLCASEGEAGELFFGEGSRLTVL.

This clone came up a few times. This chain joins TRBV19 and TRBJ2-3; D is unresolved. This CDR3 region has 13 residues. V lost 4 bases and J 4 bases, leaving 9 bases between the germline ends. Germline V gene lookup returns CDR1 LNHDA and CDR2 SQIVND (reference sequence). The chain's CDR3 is CASSRMSPDTQYF. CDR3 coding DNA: TGTGCCAGTAGTAGGATGAGCCCAGATACGCAGTATTTT. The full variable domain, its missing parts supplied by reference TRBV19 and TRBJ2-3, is DGGITQSPKYLFRKEGQNVTLSCEQNLNHDAMYWYRQDPGQGLRLIYYSQIVNDFQKGDIAEGYSVSREKKESFPLTVTSAQKNPTAFYLCASSRMSPDTQYFGPGTRLTVL.

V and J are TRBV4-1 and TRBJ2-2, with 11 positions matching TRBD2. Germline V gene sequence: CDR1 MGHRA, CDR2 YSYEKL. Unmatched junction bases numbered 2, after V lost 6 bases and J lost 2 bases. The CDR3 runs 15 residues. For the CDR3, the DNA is TGCGCCAGCAGGGGGACTAGCGGAAACACCGGGGAGCTGTTTTTT. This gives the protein CASRGTSGNTGELFF.

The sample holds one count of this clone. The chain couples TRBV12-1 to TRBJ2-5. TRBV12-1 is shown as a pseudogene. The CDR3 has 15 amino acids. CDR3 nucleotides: TGTGCCAGCAGCCTTGACGTCCAGGCGGTACAGACCCAGTACTTC. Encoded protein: CASSLDVQAVQTQYF.

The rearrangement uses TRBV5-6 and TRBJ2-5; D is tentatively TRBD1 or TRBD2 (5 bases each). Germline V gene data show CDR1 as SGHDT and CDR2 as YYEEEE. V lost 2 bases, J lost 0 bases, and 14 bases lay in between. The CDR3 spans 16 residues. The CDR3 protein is CASSFLAREHQETQYF. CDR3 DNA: TGTGCCAGCAGCTTCCTAGCCAGGGAGCACCAAGAGACCCAGTACTTC.

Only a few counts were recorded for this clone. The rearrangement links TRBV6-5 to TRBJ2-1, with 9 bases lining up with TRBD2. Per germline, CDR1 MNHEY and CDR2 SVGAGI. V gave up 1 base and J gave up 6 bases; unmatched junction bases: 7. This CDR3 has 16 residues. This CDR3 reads CASSYLPAGGINEQFF. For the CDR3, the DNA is TGTGCCAGCAGTTACTTACCAGCGGGGGGAATCAATGAGCAGTTCTTC.

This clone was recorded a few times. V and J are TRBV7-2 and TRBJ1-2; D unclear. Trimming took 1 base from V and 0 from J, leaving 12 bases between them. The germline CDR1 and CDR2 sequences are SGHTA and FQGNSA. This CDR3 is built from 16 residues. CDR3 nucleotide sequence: TGTGCCAGCAGCTTAGGTCTGGGAGGTACTAACTATGGCTACACCTTC. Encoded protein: CASSLGLGGTNYGYTF.

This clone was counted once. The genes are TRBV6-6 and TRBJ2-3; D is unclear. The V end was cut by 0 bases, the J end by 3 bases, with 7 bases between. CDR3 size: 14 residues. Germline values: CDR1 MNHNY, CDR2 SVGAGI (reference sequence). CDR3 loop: CASSYSPETDTQYF. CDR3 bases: TGTGCCAGCAGTTACTCCCCTGAAACAGATACGCAGTATTTT.

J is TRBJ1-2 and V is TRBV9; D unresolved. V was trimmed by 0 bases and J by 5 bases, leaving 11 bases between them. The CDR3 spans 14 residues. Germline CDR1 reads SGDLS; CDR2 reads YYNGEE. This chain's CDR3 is CASSVEDEGYGYTF. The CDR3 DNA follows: TGTGCCAGCAGCGTAGAGGATGAGGGATATGGCTACACCTTC.